A selection of T cell receptor beta chains follows, all from one sample in a study of control samples from healthy donors and cancer patients. Sequenced by immunoSEQ multiplex PCR; TCRdb stores in-frame clones only, minus some. The table shows 150,000 or so clones, with just over 85% occurring only once. Specimen: blood. Every receptor here comes from a man aged 18 to 30 in good health. The CDR3 runs from the conserved cysteine through the conserved F or W. D genes are given only for firm matches. The listing skips clone size in some rows; elsewhere it reads once, few, many or a size class.

NA | TRBJ1-1 | TRBV29-1 | TRBD1 | CSVARGDTEAFF | TGCAGCGTCGCCAGGGGGGACACTGAAGCTTTCTTT
NA | TRBJ2-3 | TRBV4-3 | TRBD2 | CASSPAGGLGTQYF | TGCGCCAGCAGCCCTGCGGGGGGCCTCGGTACGCAGTATTTT
NA | TRBJ1-5 | TRBV28 | NA | CASSFLDEFNQPQHF | TGTGCCAGCAGTTTTTTAGATGAATTCAATCAGCCCCAGCATTTT
few | TRBJ1-2 | TRBV6-4 | TRBD1 | CASSPRGDSTYGYTF | TGTGCCAGCAGCCCCAGGGGGGACAGCACCTATGGCTACACCTTC
NA | TRBJ1-1 | TRBV15 | NA | CATSRVTGNTEAFF | TGTGCCACCAGCAGAGTAACAGGGAACACTGAAGCTTTCTTT
NA | TRBJ1-6 | TRBV27 | NA | CASSLSVGPETDNSPLHF | TGTGCCAGCAGTTTATCGGTAGGGCCAGAAACGGATAATTCACCCCTCCACTTT
NA | TRBJ1-2 | TRBV6-6 | NA | CASSSQQDYGYTF | TGTGCCAGCAGTTCTCAGCAGGACTATGGCTACACCTTC
NA | TRBJ1-2 | TRBV13 | NA | CASSTRGSYGYTF | TGTGCCAGCAGCACCAGGGGTTCCTATGGCTACACCTTC
NA | TRBJ1-2 | TRBV7-3 | NA | CASSSGTPGEGYTF | TGTGCCAGCAGCTCCGGGACACCCGGTGAAGGTTACACCTTC
NA | TRBJ1-1 | TRBV4-1 | NA | CASSQLGVVNAEAFF | TGCGCCAGCAGCCAATTAGGGGTGGTGAATGCTGAAGCTTTCTTT
NA | TRBJ1-3 | TRBV4-1 | NA | CASSQEGAGSGNTIYF | TGCGCCAGCAGCCAAGAAGGGGCCGGCTCTGGAAACACCATATATTTT
NA | TRBJ1-2 | TRBV19 | TRBD1 | CASSIAQGARLRGYTF | TGTGCCAGTAGTATAGCTCAGGGGGCGCGCCTTCGTGGCTACACCTTC
NA | TRBJ1-2 | TRBV7-6 | NA | CASSPRTAGEGYTF | TGTGCCAGCAGCCCTAGAACAGCCGGAGAGGGCTACACCTTC
NA | TRBJ2-1 | TRBV9 | TRBD1 | CASSATTGTDVYNEQFF | TGTGCCAGCAGCGCAACGACCGGGACAGACGTATACAATGAGCAGTTCTTC
NA | TRBJ2-1 | TRBV11-2 | NA | CASSLGRGSSYNEQFF | TGTGCCAGCAGCCTCGGTAGGGGTTCCTCCTACAATGAGCAGTTCTTC
NA | TRBJ1-4 | TRBV7-2 | NA | CASSSGQNEKLFF | TGTGCCAGCAGCTCGGGACAAAATGAAAAACTGTTTTTT
NA | TRBJ2-7 | TRBV5-1 | NA | CASSLARRGTEMYEQYF | TGCGCCAGCAGCTTGGCCCGCCGGGGGACGGAAATGTACGAGCAGTACTTC
NA | TRBJ2-7 | TRBV19 | NA | CASSIGPSEQYF | TGTGCCAGTAGTATAGGGCCCAGCGAGCAGTACTTC
NA | TRBJ1-2 | TRBV3-1/TRBV3-2 | NA | CASSQDTAPRGYTF | TGTGCCAGCAGCCAAGATACGGCACCCCGAGGCTACACCTTC
NA | TRBJ2-5 | TRBV18 | NA | CASSHVEWDETQYF | TGTGCCAGCTCACATGTAGAGTGGGACGAGACCCAGTACTTC
NA | TRBJ2-1 | TRBV10-3 | NA | CAIRRSGTAGVNEQFF | TGTGCCATCAGACGATCCGGGACAGCGGGGGTCAATGAGCAGTTCTTC
NA | TRBJ1-5 | TRBV28 | NA | CASSLASSVPFSQPQHF | TGTGCCAGCAGCCTCGCGTCATCGGTCCCCTTCTCTCAGCCCCAGCATTTT
NA | TRBJ2-7 | TRBV28 | TRBD1 | CASRTGQVPYEQYF | TGTGCCAGCAGAACAGGACAGGTGCCATACGAGCAGTACTTC
NA | TRBJ2-5 | TRBV5-5 | TRBD2 | CASSLGRVLAETQYF | TGTGCCAGCAGCCTCGGGAGGGTCCTAGCCGAGACCCAGTACTTC
NA | TRBJ2-3 | TRBV4-2 | TRBD1 | CASSQGGQGGADTQYF | TGTGCCAGCAGCCAAGGAGGACAGGGTGGAGCAGATACGCAGTATTTT
once | TRBJ2-7 | TRBV9 | NA | CASSSPPAIDEQYF | TGTGCCAGCAGCTCCCCCCCGGCGATTGACGAGCAGTACTTC
NA | TRBJ1-6 | TRBV2 | NA | CASSDMGKKGSPLHF | TGTGCCAGCAGTGATATGGGAAAAAAGGGTTCACCCCTCCACTTT
NA | TRBJ1-1 | TRBV2 | NA | CASSYSLKGSLNTEAFF | TGTGCCAGCAGTTATTCCCTAAAGGGGAGTCTGAACACTGAAGCTTTCTTT
once | TRBJ2-3 | TRBV7-3 | NA | CASSLNAPPDTQYF | TGTGCCAGCAGCCTTAACGCCCCACCAGATACGCAGTATTTT
NA | TRBJ1-4 | TRBV6-6 | NA | CASRATGLGEKLFF | TGTGCCAGCAGGGCAACGGGGCTGGGGGAAAAACTGTTTTTT
NA | TRBJ2-1 | TRBV9 | TRBD1 | CASSYTGGTYNEQFF | TGTGCCAGCAGCTATACAGGGGGAACCTACAATGAGCAGTTCTTC
NA | TRBJ2-3 | TRBV29-1 | TRBD2 | CSVRTSGATDTQYF | TGCAGCGTTCGGACTAGCGGGGCCACAGATACGCAGTATTTT
NA | TRBJ2-7 | TRBV18 | TRBD2 | CASSPTMGGSEQYF | TGTGCCAGCTCACCAACAATGGGAGGGAGCGAGCAGTACTTC
once | TRBJ2-3 | TRBV5-4 | NA | CASSVDNTDTQYF | TGTGCCAGCAGCGTGGACAACACAGATACGCAGTATTTT
NA | TRBJ2-5 | TRBV6-5 | TRBD2 | CASFGGALGETQYF | TGTGCCAGCTTCGGGGGGGCCCTGGGAGAGACCCAGTACTTC
NA | TRBJ2-7 | TRBV5-1 | NA | CASSLIGQNYEQYF | TGCGCCAGCAGCTTGATAGGGCAGAACTACGAGCAGTACTTC
NA | TRBJ1-1 | TRBV6-5 | NA | CASSYRDGYTEAFF | TGTGCCAGCAGCTATAGGGACGGCTACACTGAAGCTTTCTTT
NA | TRBJ2-5 | TRBV20-1 | NA | CSARMGETQYF | TGCAGTGCTAGAATGGGAGAGACCCAGTACTTC
NA | TRBJ1-2 | TRBV24-1 | TRBD1 | CATSEVGGRDYGYTF | TGTGCCACCAGTGAGGTAGGGGGCAGGGACTATGGCTACACCTTC
NA | TRBJ2-1 | TRBV4-3 | NA | CASSQGSQEGAYNEQFF | TGCGCCAGCAGCCAAGGGTCACAGGAGGGGGCCTACAATGAGCAGTTCTTC
NA | TRBJ1-5 | TRBV6-2/TRBV6-3 | TRBD1 | CASSAGTGSNQPQHF | TGTGCCAGCAGTGCCGGGACAGGGAGCAATCAGCCCCAGCATTTT
NA | TRBJ1-5 | TRBV6-1 | NA | CASSDRRGPQHF | TGTGCCAGCAGTGACCGGAGGGGGCCCCAGCATTTT
NA | TRBJ1-2 | TRBV19 | NA | CASSPTHRDNYGYTF | TGTGCCAGTAGTCCTACCCACCGGGACAACTATGGCTACACCTTC
NA | TRBJ2-1 | TRBV9 | TRBD2 | CASSASGGAGNEQFF | TGTGCCAGCAGCGCTAGCGGGGGGGCCGGCAATGAGCAGTTCTTC
once | TRBJ1-2 | TRBV28 | NA | CASSSRGDYGYTF | TGTGCCAGCAGCAGCAGGGGAGACTATGGCTACACCTTC
once | TRBJ1-1 | TRBV7-2 | NA | CASSGELGPEAFF | TGTGCCAGCAGCGGCGAGTTGGGGCCTGAAGCTTTCTTT
NA | TRBJ2-3 | TRBV7-2 | NA | CASSLTVNSGTDTQYF | TGTGCCAGCAGCTTAACAGTAAATAGCGGCACAGATACGCAGTATTTT
NA | TRBJ1-1 | TRBV20-1 | NA | CSASGLRNTEAFF | TGCAGTGCTAGTGGCCTACGGAACACTGAAGCTTTCTTT
NA | TRBJ2-7 | TRBV7-8 | TRBD2 | CASSSRERLYEQYF | TGTGCCAGCAGCTCGCGGGAGAGACTCTACGAGCAGTACTTC
NA | TRBJ1-2 | TRBV12-5 | TRBD1 | CASGLGTGSNYGYTF | TGTGCTAGTGGTTTGGGGACAGGAAGTAACTATGGCTACACCTTC
once | TRBJ1-3 | TRBV9 | NA | CASSASPTEISGNTIYF | TGTGCCAGCAGCGCGTCACCGACCGAAATCTCTGGAAACACCATATATTTT
NA | TRBJ1-5 | TRBV15 | NA | CATGLGQPQHF | TGTGCCACCGGGTTAGGGCAGCCCCAGCATTTT